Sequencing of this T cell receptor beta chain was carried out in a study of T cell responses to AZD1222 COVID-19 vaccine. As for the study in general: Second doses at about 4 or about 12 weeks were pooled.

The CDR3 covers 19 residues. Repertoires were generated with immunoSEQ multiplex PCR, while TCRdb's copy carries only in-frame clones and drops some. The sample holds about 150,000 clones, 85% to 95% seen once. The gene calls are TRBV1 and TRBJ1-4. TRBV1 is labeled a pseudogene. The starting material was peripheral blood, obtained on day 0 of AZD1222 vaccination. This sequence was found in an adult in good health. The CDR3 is CTSSQNPDYYGTTNEKLFF. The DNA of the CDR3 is TGCACCAGCAGCCAAAACCCAGACTATTATGGCACAACTAATGAAAAACTGTTTTTT.